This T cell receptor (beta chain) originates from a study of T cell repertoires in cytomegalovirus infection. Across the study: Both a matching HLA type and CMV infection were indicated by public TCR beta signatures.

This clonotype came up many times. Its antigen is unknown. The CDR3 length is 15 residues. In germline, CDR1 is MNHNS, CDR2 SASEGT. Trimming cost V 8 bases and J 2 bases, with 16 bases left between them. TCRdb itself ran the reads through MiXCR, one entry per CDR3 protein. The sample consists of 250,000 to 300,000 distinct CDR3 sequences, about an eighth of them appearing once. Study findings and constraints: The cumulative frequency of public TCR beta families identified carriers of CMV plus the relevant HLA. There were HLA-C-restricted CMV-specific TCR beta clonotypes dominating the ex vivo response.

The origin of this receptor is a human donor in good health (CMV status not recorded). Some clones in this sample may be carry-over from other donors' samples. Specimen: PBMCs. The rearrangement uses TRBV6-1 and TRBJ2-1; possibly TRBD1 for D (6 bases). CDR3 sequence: CASYKDRRTYNEQFF. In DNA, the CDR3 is TGTGCCAGCTATAAAGACAGGAGAACCTACAATGAGCAGTTCTTC.